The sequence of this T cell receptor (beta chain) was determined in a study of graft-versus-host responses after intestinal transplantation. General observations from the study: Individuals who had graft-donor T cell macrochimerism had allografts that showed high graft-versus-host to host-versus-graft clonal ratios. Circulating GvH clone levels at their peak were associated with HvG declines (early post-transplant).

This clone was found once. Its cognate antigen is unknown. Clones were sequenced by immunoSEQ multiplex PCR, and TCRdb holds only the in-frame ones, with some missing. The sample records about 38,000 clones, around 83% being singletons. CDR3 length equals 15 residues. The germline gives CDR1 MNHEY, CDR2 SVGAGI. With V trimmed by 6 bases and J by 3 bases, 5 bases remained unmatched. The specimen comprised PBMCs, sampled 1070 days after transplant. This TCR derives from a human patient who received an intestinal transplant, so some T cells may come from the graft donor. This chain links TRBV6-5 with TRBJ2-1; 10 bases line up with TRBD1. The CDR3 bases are TGTGCCAGCAGCCCCGGGACAGGGGTCTACAATGAGCAGTTCTTC. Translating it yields CASSPGTGVYNEQFF.